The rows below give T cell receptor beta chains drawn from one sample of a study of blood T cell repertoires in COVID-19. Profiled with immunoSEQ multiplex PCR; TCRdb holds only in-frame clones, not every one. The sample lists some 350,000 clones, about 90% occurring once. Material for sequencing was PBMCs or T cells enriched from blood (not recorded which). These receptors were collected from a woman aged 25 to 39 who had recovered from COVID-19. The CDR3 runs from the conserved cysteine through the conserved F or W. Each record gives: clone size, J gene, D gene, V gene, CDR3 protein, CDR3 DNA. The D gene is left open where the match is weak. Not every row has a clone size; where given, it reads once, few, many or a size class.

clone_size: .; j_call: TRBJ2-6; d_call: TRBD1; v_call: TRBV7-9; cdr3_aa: CASRKDRDRPPGANVLTF; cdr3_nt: TGTGCCAGCAGAAAGGATCGGGACAGGCCTCCTGGGGCCAACGTCCTGACTTTC
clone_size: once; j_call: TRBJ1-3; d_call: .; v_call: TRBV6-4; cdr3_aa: CASTTPRQLRSGNTIYF; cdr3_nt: TGTGCCAGCACCACGCCCCGACAGCTCCGCTCTGGAAACACCATATATTTT
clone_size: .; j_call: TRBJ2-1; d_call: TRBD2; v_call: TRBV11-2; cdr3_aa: CASSRGLAGVRSYNEQFF; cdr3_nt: TGTGCCAGCAGCCGGGGACTAGCGGGGGTTCGTTCCTACAATGAGCAGTTCTTC
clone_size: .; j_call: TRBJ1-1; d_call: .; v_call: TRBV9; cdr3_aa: CASSSYRDTEAFF; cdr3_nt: TGTGCCAGCAGCTCCTACCGGGACACTGAAGCTTTCTTT
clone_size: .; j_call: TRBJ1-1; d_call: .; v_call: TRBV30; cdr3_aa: CAWSVWGVRGKEAFF; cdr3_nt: TGTGCCTGGAGTGTTTGGGGGGTGCGGGGTAAGGAAGCTTTCTTT
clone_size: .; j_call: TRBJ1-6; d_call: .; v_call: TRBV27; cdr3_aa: CASSSTRAGNSPLHF; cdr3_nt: TGTGCCAGCAGTTCCACCAGGGCCGGTAATTCACCCCTCCACTTT
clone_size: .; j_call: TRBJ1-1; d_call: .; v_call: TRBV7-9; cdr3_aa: CASSRIAGSTEAFF; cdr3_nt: TGTGCCAGCAGTCGAATAGCCGGGAGCACTGAAGCTTTCTTT
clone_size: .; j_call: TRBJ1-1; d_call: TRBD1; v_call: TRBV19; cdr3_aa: CATEPGGAGEAFF; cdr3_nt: TGTGCCACAGAACCAGGGGGCGCTGGTGAAGCTTTCTTT
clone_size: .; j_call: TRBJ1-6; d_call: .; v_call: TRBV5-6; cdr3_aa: CASSHTSRADPALHF; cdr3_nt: TGTGCCAGCAGTCACACCTCGCGGGCCGATCCCGCCCTCCACTTT
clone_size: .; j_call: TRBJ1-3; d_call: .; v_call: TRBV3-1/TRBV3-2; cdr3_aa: CASSPSERGNTIYF; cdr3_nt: TGTGCCAGCAGCCCATCTGAGAGGGGAAACACCATATATTTT
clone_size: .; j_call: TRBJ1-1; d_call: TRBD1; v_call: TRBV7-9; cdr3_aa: CASSKRQGLNTEAFF; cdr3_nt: TGTGCCAGCAGCAAAAGACAGGGTCTCAACACTGAAGCTTTCTTT
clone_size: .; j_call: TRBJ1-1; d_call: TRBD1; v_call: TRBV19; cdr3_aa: CASSDRGGTEAFF; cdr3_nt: TGTGCCAGTAGCGACAGGGGAGGCACTGAAGCTTTCTTT
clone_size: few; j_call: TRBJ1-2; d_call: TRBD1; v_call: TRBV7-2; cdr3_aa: CASSTQGAFIYGYTF; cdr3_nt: TGTGCCAGCAGCACTCAGGGGGCCTTTATCTATGGCTACACCTTC
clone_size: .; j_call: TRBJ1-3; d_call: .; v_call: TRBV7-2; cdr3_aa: CASSPQIDRANTIYF; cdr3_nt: TGTGCCAGCAGCCCTCAAATCGACAGAGCAAACACCATATATTTT
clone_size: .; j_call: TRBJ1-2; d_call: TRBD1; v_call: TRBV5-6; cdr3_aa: CASSLTGRDRLSNYGYTF; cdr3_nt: TGTGCCAGCAGCCTAACCGGCCGGGACAGGCTTTCCAACTATGGCTACACCTTC
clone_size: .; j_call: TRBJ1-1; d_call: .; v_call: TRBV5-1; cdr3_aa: CASSSQGLTEAFF; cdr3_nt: TGCGCCAGCAGCTCGCAGGGGCTCACTGAAGCTTTCTTT
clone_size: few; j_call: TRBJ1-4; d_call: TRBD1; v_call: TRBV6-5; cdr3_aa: CASSYSRDSSNEKLFF; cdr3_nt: TGTGCCAGCAGTTACTCCCGGGACAGTAGTAATGAAAAACTGTTTTTT
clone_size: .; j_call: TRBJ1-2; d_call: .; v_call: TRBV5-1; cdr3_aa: CASSETSGFAYGYTF; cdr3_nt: TGCGCCAGCAGCGAGACCTCGGGTTTTGCCTATGGCTACACCTTC
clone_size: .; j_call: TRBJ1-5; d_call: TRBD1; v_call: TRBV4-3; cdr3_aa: CASSPSRQGNQPQHF; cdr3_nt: TGCGCCAGCAGCCCTTCCCGACAGGGGAATCAGCCCCAGCATTTT
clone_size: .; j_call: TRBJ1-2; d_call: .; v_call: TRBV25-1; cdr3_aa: CASSPKPRWGYTF; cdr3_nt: TGTGCCAGCAGTCCGAAACCGCGGTGGGGCTACACCTTC
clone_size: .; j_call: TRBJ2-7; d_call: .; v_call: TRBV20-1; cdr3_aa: CSARGGFEQYF; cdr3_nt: TGCAGTGCTAGAGGGGGCTTCGAGCAGTACTTC
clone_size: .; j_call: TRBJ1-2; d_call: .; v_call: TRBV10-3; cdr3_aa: CAIQQEGYGYTF; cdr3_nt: TGTGCCATTCAACAGGAAGGCTATGGCTACACCTTC
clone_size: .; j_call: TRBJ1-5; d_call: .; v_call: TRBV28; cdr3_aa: CASSSAGGPPQPQHF; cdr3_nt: TGTGCCAGCAGTTCCGCCGGGGGGCCGCCTCAGCCCCAGCATTTT
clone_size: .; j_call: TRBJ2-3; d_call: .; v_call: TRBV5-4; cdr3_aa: CASSEGTGGATDTQYF; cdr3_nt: TGTGCCAGCAGCGAAGGAACAGGGGGGGCAACAGATACGCAGTATTTT
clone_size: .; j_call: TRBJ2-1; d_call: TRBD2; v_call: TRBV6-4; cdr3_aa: CASSRSTSGGRYNEQFF; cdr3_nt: TGTGCCAGCAGCAGATCGACTAGCGGGGGGCGGTACAATGAGCAGTTCTTC
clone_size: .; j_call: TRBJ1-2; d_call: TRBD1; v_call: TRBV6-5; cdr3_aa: CASRNSGGAYGYTF; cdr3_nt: TGTGCCAGCAGGAACTCAGGGGGCGCGTATGGCTACACCTTC
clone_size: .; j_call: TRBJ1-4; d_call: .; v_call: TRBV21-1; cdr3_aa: CASSKDRTGDEKLFF; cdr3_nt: TGTGCCAGCAGCAAAGACAGGACAGGGGATGAAAAACTGTTTTTT
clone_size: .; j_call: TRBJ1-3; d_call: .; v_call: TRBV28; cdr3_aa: CASSFNPRGPGNTIYF; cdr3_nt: TGTGCCAGCAGTTTCAACCCGCGGGGGCCAGGAAACACCATATATTTT
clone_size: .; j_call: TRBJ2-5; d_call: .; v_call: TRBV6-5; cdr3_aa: CASSSPGSPQETQYF; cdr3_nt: TGTGCCAGCAGCTCCCCCGGTAGCCCCCAAGAGACCCAGTACTTC
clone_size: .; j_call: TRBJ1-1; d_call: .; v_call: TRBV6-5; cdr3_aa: CASSYDSGTEAFF; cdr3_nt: TGTGCCAGCAGTTATGACTCGGGCACTGAAGCTTTCTTT
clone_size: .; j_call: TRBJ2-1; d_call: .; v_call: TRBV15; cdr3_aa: CATRRDENNEQFF; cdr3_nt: TGTGCCACTAGGAGGGACGAGAACAATGAGCAGTTCTTC
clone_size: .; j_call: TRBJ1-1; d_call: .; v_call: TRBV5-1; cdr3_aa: CASSPGWEQDTEAFF; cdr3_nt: TGCGCCAGCAGCCCTGGGTGGGAACAGGACACTGAAGCTTTCTTT
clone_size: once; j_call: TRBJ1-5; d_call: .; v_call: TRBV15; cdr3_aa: CATSSRDSNQPQHF; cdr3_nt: TGTGCCACCAGCAGCCGGGATTCCAATCAGCCCCAGCATTTT
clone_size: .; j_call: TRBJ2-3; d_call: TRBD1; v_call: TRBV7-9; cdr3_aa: CASSLDRGSTDTQYF; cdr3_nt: TGTGCCAGCAGCTTAGACAGGGGTAGCACAGATACGCAGTATTTT
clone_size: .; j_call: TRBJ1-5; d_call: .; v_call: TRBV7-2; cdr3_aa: CASSLDRRPNQPQHF; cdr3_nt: TGTGCCAGCAGCTTAGACAGGAGACCTAATCAGCCCCAGCATTTT
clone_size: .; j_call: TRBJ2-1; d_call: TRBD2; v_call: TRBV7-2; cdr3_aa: CASSQGGLAGIEQFF; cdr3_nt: TGTGCCAGCAGCCAGGGGGGACTAGCGGGGATAGAGCAGTTCTTC
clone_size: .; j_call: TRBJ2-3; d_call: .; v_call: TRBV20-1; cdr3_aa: CSALDKTTQYF; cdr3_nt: TGCAGTGCTCTCGACAAGACAACGCAGTATTTT
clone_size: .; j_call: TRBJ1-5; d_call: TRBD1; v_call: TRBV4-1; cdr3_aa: CASSLVPGTGAQPQHF; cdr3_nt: TGCGCCAGCAGCCTAGTCCCCGGGACAGGGGCCCAGCCCCAGCATTTT
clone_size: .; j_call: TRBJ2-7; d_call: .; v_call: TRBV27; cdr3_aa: CASSIRGAVYEQYF; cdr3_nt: TGTGCCAGCAGCATCAGGGGGGCAGTCTACGAGCAGTACTTC
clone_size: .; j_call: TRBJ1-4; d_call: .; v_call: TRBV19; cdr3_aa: CASSIPGLNEKLFF; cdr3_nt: TGTGCCAGTAGTATACCCGGACTTAATGAAAAACTGTTTTTT
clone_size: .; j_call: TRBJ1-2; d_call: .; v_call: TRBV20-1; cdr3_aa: CSVAPSNGYTF; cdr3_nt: TGCAGTGTAGCCCCTTCAAATGGCTACACCTTC
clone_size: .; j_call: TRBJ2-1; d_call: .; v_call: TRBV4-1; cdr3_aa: CASSHASDEQFF; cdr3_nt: TGCGCCAGCAGCCACGCTAGCGATGAGCAGTTCTTC
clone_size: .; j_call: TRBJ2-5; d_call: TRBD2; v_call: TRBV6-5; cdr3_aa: CASRDRLAMEETQYF; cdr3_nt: TGTGCCAGCAGGGATAGACTAGCGATGGAAGAGACCCAGTACTTC
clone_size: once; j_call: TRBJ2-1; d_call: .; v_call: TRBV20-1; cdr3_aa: CSARTREQFF; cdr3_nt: TGCAGTGCGCGGACACGTGAGCAGTTCTTC
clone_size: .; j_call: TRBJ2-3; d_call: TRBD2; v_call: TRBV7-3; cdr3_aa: CASSSGTSGGATDTQYF; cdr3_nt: TGTGCCAGCAGCTCCGGGACTAGCGGGGGGGCGACAGATACGCAGTATTTT
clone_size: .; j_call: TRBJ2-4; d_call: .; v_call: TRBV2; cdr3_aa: CASREESGQKNIQYF; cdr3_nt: TGTGCCAGCAGGGAAGAGAGCGGACAGAAAAACATTCAGTACTTC
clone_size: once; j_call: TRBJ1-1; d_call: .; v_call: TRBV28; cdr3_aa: CASSTTGGASTEAFF; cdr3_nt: TGTGCCAGCAGTACCACGGGGGGGGCGAGCACTGAAGCTTTCTTT
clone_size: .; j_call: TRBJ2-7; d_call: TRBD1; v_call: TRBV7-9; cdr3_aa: CASSLEGAYSEQYF; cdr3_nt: TGTGCCAGCAGCTTAGAGGGGGCCTACAGCGAGCAGTACTTC
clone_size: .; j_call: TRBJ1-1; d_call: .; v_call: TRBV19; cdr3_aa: CASSKGLNTEAFF; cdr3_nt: TGTGCCAGTAGTAAGGGGTTGAACACTGAAGCTTTCTTT
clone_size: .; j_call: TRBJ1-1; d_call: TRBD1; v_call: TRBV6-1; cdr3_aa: CASSGREPGTAPRNTEAFF; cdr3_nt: TGTGCCAGCAGTGGCCGCGAGCCTGGGACAGCTCCCCGTAACACTGAAGCTTTCTTT
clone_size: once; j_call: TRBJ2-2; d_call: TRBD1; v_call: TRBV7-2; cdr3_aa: CASSRNRGRNTGELFF; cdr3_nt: TGTGCCAGCAGCCGCAACAGGGGAAGGAACACCGGGGAGCTGTTTTTT
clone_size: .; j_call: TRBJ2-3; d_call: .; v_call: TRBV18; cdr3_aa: CASSPNRVDTQYF; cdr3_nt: TGTGCCAGCTCACCGAACAGGGTCGATACGCAGTATTTT
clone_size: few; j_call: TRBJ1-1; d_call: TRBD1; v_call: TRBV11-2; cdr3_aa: CASSLNRGGRNTEAFF; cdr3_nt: TGTGCCAGCAGCTTGAACAGGGGAGGTCGGAACACTGAAGCTTTCTTT
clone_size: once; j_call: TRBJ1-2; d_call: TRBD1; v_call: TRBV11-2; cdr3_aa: CASSLVGQTFGYTF; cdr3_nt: TGTGCCAGCAGCTTAGTGGGACAGACATTCGGCTACACCTTC